Presented here are 13 T cell receptor beta chains from one specimen sequenced in a study of cytotoxic CD8 clonotypes in ibrutinib-treated CLL. The table came from immunoSEQ multiplex PCR; TCRdb's copy has only in-frame clones and leaves some out. The table lists 65,000 to 90,000 clones, over 80% of them singletons. Sample: PBMCs, taken after 24 months of ibrutinib treatment. The source of these receptors is a human donor with chronic lymphocytic leukemia.

The chain joins TRBV19 to TRBJ1-2; D gene ambiguous. Trimming removed 7 bases at V and 3 bases at J, with 12 bases between. This CDR3 is 13 amino acids long. Germline V gives CDR1 LNHDA, CDR2 SQIVND (reference sequence). The CDR3 region has the DNA TGTGCCAGTAATGTCGGCGGCGACTATGGCTACACCTTC. Translated: CASNVGGDYGYTF. Full variable domain (outside the CDR3, taken from reference TRBV19 and TRBJ1-2): DGGITQSPKYLFRKEGQNVTLSCEQNLNHDAMYWYRQDPGQGLRLIYYSQIVNDFQKGDIAEGYSVSREKKESFPLTVTSAQKNPTAFYLCASNVGGDYGYTFGSGTRLTVV.

CDR3 DNA sequence: TGTGCCAGCAGTTACCGAGGCGGGAACACTGAAGCTTTCTTT. Its translation is CASSYRGGNTEAFF. The J gene is TRBJ1-1, the V gene TRBV6-5, with D unresolved. Deletions cut 2 bases from V and 1 base from J, with 8 bases between. This CDR3 region has 14 residues. Germline assignment: CDR1 MNHEY and CDR2 SVGAGI.

V usage is TRBV7-8 and J usage is TRBJ1-5, with TRBD1 matching over 8 bases. With V trimmed by 0 bases and J by 1 base, 2 bases remained unmatched. The CDR3 is 16 residues long. CDR1 is SGHVS, CDR2 FQNEAQ, per germline. The CDR3 loop is CASSLAGQGSNQPQHF. The CDR3 nucleotides are TGTGCCAGCAGCTTAGCTGGACAGGGAAGCAATCAGCCCCAGCATTTT.

The genes are TRBV28 and TRBJ2-7; TRBD2 matches 13 bases. After removal of 6 bases from V and 3 bases from J, the junction contained 2 bases not matched to a gene. Germline V gives CDR1 MDHEN, CDR2 SYDVKM. The CDR3 covers 14 residues. The CDR3 nucleotides are TGTGCCAGCAGAGGACTAGCGGGAGTCTACGAGCAGTACTTC. This encodes CASRGLAGVYEQYF. Together with reference TRBV28 and TRBJ2-7, the CDR3 gives the full variable domain: DVKVTQSSRYLVKRTGEKVFLECVQDMDHENMFWYRQDPGLGLRLIYFSYDVKMKEKGDIPEGYSVSREKKERFSLILESASTNQTSMYLCASRGLAGVYEQYFGPGTRLTVT.

The gene calls are TRBV5-1 and TRBJ2-2; D gene ambiguous. Per the germline V gene, CDR1 is SGHRS and CDR2 is YFSETQ. This CDR3 contains 14 residues. The V and J ends lost 2 bases and 6 bases respectively, with 11 bases between them. The CDR3 nucleotides are TGCGCCAGCAGCTTCCTCTTGGTTTCCGGGGAGCTGTTTTTT. This sequence encodes CASSFLLVSGELFF.

CDR3: CASSSGLAGVHGELFF. The CDR3 DNA sequence: TGTGCCAGCAGCTCCGGACTAGCGGGAGTCCACGGGGAGCTGTTTTTT. V usage is TRBV7-3 and J usage is TRBJ2-2; 13 positions match TRBD2. This CDR3 is 16 amino acids long. Per germline, CDR1 SGHTA and CDR2 FQGTGA. V dropped 4 bases and J dropped 7; count of bases not matched to a gene: 6.

This clone was recorded only once. The chain has TRBV5-4 and TRBJ2-3, with 8 bases fitting TRBD1. J gave up 0 bases and V 4 bases, and 4 bases lay outside the gene matches. The germline CDR1 and CDR2 sequences are SGHNT and YYREEE (reference sequence). This CDR3 is built from 15 residues. CDR3 nucleotides: TGTGCCAGCAGCAGGACAGGGTCCAGCACAGATACGCAGTATTTT. Translated: CASSRTGSSTDTQYF. Variable domain in full (rest from reference TRBV5-4 and TRBJ2-3): ETGVTQSPTHLIKTRGQQVTLRCSSQSGHNTVSWYQQALGQGPQFIFQYYREEENGRGNFPPRFSGLQFPNYSSELNVNALELDDSALYLCASSRTGSSTDTQYFGPGTRLTVL.

The rearrangement uses TRBV18 and TRBJ2-6; 9 bases are shared with TRBD1. There are 21 residues in the CDR3. Looked up from germline, CDR1 is KGHSH and CDR2 is LQKENI. Trimming at V came to 3 bases and at J to 0 bases, leaving 15 bases not matched to a gene. This CDR3 is CASSPFPGQGRRASGANVLTF. The CDR3 bases are TGTGCCAGCTCACCCTTCCCGGGACAGGGTCGTAGGGCCTCTGGGGCCAACGTCCTGACTTTC. The entire variable domain, with the rest obtained from reference TRBV18 and TRBJ2-6, is as follows: NAGVMQNPRHLVRRRGQEARLRCSPMKGHSHVYWYRQLPEEGLKFMVYLQKENIIDESGMPKERFSAEFPKEGPSILRIQQVVRGDSAAYFCASSPFPGQGRRASGANVLTFGAGSRLTVL.

This clone was seen a few times. The chain employs TRBV11-1 and TRBJ2-7; no clear D gene. Per germline, CDR1 SGHAT and CDR2 FQDESV (reference sequence). The CDR3 is 17 residues long. V lost 1 base and J lost 6, with 22 bases in between. The CDR3 region is CASSLGAAGSAFFEQYF. The CDR3 DNA sequence: TGTGCCAGCAGCTTAGGAGCCGCCGGGTCAGCGTTCTTCGAGCAGTACTTC.

The CDR3 DNA reads TGTGCCAGCAGCTCTGGGACAGGGCTTGAAGCTTTCTTT. Encoded protein: CASSSGTGLEAFF. The gene calls are TRBV5-4 and TRBJ1-1; 9 bases are a match to TRBD1. Germline assignment: CDR1 SGHNT and CDR2 YYREEE (reference sequence). V lost 3 bases, J lost 7 bases, and 4 bases stayed unmatched. The CDR3 is made up of 13 amino acids.

The sample holds one count of this clone. The rearrangement links TRBV11-2 to TRBJ2-7; a possible D gene is TRBD2 (5 bases). The CDR3 extends over 15 amino acids. The V end was cut by 0 bases, the J end by 2 bases, with 11 bases between. Germline CDR1 is SGHAT and CDR2 is FQNNGV. CDR3 residues: CASSLDNGGAYEQYF. Here the CDR3 DNA reads TGTGCCAGCAGCTTAGATAATGGAGGAGCCTACGAGCAGTACTTC.

This clone was observed once. The CDR3 DNA reads TGCGCCAGCAGCTTGTTGGGTCGGGACTATGGCTACACCTTC. Protein product: CASSLLGRDYGYTF. The chain couples TRBV5-1 to TRBJ1-2, with D unresolved. The ends were cut back, 1 base at V and 3 bases at J, with 10 bases in the middle. CDR1 and CDR2 (germline): SGHRS, YFSETQ. The CDR3 extends over 14 amino acids.

The chain links TRBV9 to TRBJ2-3; perhaps D is TRBD1 or TRBD2 (5 bases each). Per germline, CDR1 SGDLS and CDR2 YYNGEE. This CDR3 is 14 amino acids long. Trimming removed 8 bases from V and 7 bases from J, with 20 bases in between. The CDR3 protein is CASQDPGRLNTQYF. The CDR3 bases are TGTGCCAGTCAGGACCCGGGACGTTTGAATACGCAGTATTTT.